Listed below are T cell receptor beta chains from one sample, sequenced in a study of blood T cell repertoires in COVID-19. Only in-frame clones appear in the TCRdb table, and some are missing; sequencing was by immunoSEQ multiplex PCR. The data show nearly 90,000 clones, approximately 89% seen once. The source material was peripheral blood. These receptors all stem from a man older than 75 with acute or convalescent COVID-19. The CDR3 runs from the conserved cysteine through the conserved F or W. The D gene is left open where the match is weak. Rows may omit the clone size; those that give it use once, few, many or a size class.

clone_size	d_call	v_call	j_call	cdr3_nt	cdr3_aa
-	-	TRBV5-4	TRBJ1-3	TGTGCCAGCAGCCCCCAGGACTCTGGAAACACCATATATTTT	CASSPQDSGNTIYF
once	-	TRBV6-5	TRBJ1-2	TGTGCCAGCCGACAGGTAGCTAACTATGGCTACACCTTC	CASRQVANYGYTF
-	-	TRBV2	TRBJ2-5	TGTGCCAGCAGGGACTCCCCCCAAGAGACCCAGTACTTC	CASRDSPQETQYF
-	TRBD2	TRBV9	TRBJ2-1	TGTGCCAGCAGCGAGACTAGCGGGAGCTACAATGAGCAGTTCTTC	CASSETSGSYNEQFF
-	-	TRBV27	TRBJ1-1	TGTGCCAGCAGATCAACAGGGAGGGCTGAAGCTTTCTTT	CASRSTGRAEAFF
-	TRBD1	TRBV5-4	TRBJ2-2	TGTGCCAGCAGCTCCCGGGACAGGGTGAACACCGGGGAGCTGTTTTTT	CASSSRDRVNTGELFF
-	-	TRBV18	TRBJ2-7	TGTGCCAGCTCACAGGGACTCGCTAGGGACGAGCAGTACTTC	CASSQGLARDEQYF
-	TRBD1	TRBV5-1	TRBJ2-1	TGCGCCAGCAGCACGGGACAGGATTCCCACAATGAGCAGTTCTTC	CASSTGQDSHNEQFF
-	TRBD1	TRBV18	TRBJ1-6	TGTGCCAGCTCACTAGAACAGGGGAAGGAATCACCCCTCCACTTT	CASSLEQGKESPLHF
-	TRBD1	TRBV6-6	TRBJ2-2	TGTGCCAGCAGTCGACCGGGACAGGGAACGGCCGGGGAGCTGTTTTTT	CASSRPGQGTAGELFF
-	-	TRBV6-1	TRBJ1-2	TGTGCCAGCAGTGCACGCCTCGGACAGATTGGCCGCTATGGCTACACCTTC	CASSARLGQIGRYGYTF
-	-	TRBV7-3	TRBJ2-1	TGTGCCAGCAGCTTGGCCCCTAGTAGCAATGAGCAGTTCTTC	CASSLAPSSNEQFF
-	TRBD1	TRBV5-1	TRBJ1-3	TGCGCCAGCAGCTCTACAGGGGCCTCTGGAAACACCATATATTTT	CASSSTGASGNTIYF
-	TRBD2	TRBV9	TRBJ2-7	TGTGCCAGCAAGGATCCTAGCGGGAGGGAGGGGGCCTACGAGCAGTACTTC	CASKDPSGREGAYEQYF
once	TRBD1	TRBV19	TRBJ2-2	TGTGCCAGTATGACGAGACAGGGGGGCGGGGAGCTGTTTTTT	CASMTRQGGGELFF
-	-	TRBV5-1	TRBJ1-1	TGCGCCAGCAACCCCGGACACCAGAACACTGAAGCTTTCTTT	CASNPGHQNTEAFF
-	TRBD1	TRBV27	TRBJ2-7	TGTGCCAGCGGGGACAGGGTGCCCTACGAGCAGTACTTC	CASGDRVPYEQYF
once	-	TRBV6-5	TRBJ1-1	TGTGCCAGCAGTTACTTGGGGGCGTCGAACACTGAAGCTTTCTTT	CASSYLGASNTEAFF
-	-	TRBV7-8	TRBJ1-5	TGTGCCAGCAGCCCACAGGCGCCCTCAGGAAATCAGCCCCAGCATTTT	CASSPQAPSGNQPQHF
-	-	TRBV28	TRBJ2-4	TGTGCCACCTCGCTGGAGGGACAGAGTAACATTCAGTACTTC	CATSLEGQSNIQYF
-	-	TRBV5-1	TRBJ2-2	TGCGCCAGCAGCCTGACAGTAGGGGAAAACGGGGAGCTGTTTTTT	CASSLTVGENGELFF
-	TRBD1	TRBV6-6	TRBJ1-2	TGTGCCAGCAGTTTGGGACAGGGTGGGAACTATGGCTACACCTTC	CASSLGQGGNYGYTF
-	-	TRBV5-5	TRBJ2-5	TGTGCCAGCAGCTTTGCCAGGGTCGGGGAGACCCAGTACTTC	CASSFARVGETQYF
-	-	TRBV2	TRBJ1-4	TGTGCCAGCAGTGAAAGCGGGTTTAGGGAAAAACTGTTTTTT	CASSESGFREKLFF
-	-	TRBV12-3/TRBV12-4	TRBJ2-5	TGTGCCAGCAGTTTAGGAGGAGAGGGGACCCAGTACTTC	CASSLGGEGTQYF
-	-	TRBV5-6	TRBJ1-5	TGTGCCAGCAGCTTGGCCAGGGGATTCAATCAGCCCCAGCATTTT	CASSLARGFNQPQHF
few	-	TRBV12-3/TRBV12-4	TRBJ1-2	TGTGCCACGTCCCTAGGTTGGGGCTACACCTTC	CATSLGWGYTF
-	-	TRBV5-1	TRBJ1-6	TGCGCCAGCAGCTCCGGGGGGGTTCCCACTTATAATTCACCCCTCCACTTT	CASSSGGVPTYNSPLHF
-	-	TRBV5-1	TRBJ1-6	TGCGCCAGCAGCTTGGTAGGTGGGGAGAATTCACCCCTCCACTTT	CASSLVGGENSPLHF
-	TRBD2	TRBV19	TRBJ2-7	TGTGCCAGTAGTCCCTATGTGAGCGTACGTAGCGGGGGGATCTTCTCCTACGAGCAGTACTTC	CASSPYVSVRSGGIFSYEQYF
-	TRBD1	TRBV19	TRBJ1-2	TGTGCCAGCAATCCAACGTCGACAGGGCTTTATGGCTACACCTTC	CASNPTSTGLYGYTF
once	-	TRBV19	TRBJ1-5	TGTGCCAGTAGTATGTCGCAGGAATATCAGCCCCAGCATTTT	CASSMSQEYQPQHF
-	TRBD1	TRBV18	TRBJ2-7	TGTGCCAGCTCACAACAGGGGAAGGCCTACGAGCAGTACTTC	CASSQQGKAYEQYF
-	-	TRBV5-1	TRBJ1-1	TGCGCCAGCAGCTTGGAACAGACGAACACTGAAGCTTTCTTT	CASSLEQTNTEAFF
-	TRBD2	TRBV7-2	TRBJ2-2	TGTGCCAGCAGCTTAGTTGGCGGGAGCGGTACCGGGGAGCTGTTTTTT	CASSLVGGSGTGELFF
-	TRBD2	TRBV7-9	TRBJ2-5	TGTGCCAGCAGCTTGGCGGGAGGGCGGGAGACCCAGTACTTC	CASSLAGGRETQYF
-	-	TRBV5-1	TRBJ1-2	TGCGCCAGCAGCTATACAGGGAATTCGGACTATGGCTACACCTTC	CASSYTGNSDYGYTF
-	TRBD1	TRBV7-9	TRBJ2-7	TGTGCCAGCAGCTTAGCTCGCCCGCAGGGGGTATACGAGCAGTACTTC	CASSLARPQGVYEQYF
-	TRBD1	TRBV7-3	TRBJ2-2	TGTGCCAGCAGCTTAGCGGGACAGGGCACCGGGGAGCTGTTTTTT	CASSLAGQGTGELFF
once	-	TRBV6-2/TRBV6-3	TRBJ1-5	TGTGCCAGCAGTTACACGGGGGATGCTCAGCCCCAGCATTTT	CASSYTGDAQPQHF
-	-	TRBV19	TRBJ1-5	TGTGCCAGTAGCTTAGCCGGGAGCAATCAGCCCCAGCATTTT	CASSLAGSNQPQHF
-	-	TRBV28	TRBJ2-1	TGTGCCTGTGGTGGAGGGATGAATGAGCAGTTCTTC	CACGGGMNEQFF
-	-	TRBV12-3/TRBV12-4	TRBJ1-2	TGTGCCAGCAGTTTACCCGCTAACTATGGCTACACCTTC	CASSLPANYGYTF
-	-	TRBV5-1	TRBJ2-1	TGCGCCAGCAGCAACCCCTCCAAGAGTTACAATGAGCAGTTCTTC	CASSNPSKSYNEQFF
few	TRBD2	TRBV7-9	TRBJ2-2	TGTGCCAGCAGCCGCGCCCTAGCGGGAGGTCACGGGGAGCTGTTTTTT	CASSRALAGGHGELFF
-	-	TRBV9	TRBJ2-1	TGTGCCAGCAGCGTAGAACCAGACAGCTCCTACAATGAGCAGTTCTTC	CASSVEPDSSYNEQFF
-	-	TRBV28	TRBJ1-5	TGTGCCAGCAGTTTACTCCTTCAGCCCCAGCATTTT	CASSLLLQPQHF
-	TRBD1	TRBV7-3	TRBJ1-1	TGTGCCAGCAGCCCAGGGACAGCCGAAGCTTTCTTT	CASSPGTAEAFF
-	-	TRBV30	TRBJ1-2	TGTGCCTGGAGTGTCGAGACAACTAACTATGGCTACACCTTC	CAWSVETTNYGYTF
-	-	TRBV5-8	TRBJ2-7	TGTGCCAGCAGCCCCTGGCAGACCTACGAGCAGTACTTC	CASSPWQTYEQYF
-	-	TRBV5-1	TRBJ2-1	TGCGCCAGCAGCGGAACGGACAGCGGCGTCTCCTACAATGAGCAGTTCTTC	CASSGTDSGVSYNEQFF
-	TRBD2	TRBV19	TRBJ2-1	TGTGCCAGTAGTATAGGTCCAGCGGGGGGAGTCAATGAGCAGTTCTTC	CASSIGPAGGVNEQFF
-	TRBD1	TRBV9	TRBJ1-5	TGTGCCAGCAGCGGCGGACAGGGGGCCTATAGCAATCAGCCCCAGCATTTT	CASSGGQGAYSNQPQHF
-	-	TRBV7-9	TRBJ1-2	TGTGCCAGCAGTGAGAGGGGGTTTGGCTACACCTTC	CASSERGFGYTF
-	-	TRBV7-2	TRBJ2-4	TGTGCCAGCAGCATTATCTCCGGGGACAACAAAAACATTCAGTACTTC	CASSIISGDNKNIQYF